This T cell receptor (beta chain) came from a study of blood T cells in healthy people across ages (dated by TCRdb to the mid-2010s). For the wider study: In model experiments, template switching captured about one uniquely barcoded TCR beta cDNA molecule for every two T cells. The study measured age-related changes in TCR beta repertoire diversity using deep sequencing normalized with unique cDNA molecular identifiers. The donors were split into four age groups: young (average about 16 years), middle-aged (more than 35), aged (more than 55) and long-lived (roughly 86). Donors of different ages were randomly distributed across sequencing lanes to avoid experimental bias. The study analyzed two additional independent replicas of 1 million unique cDNA reads from the same blood draw for two donors, one aged 18 to 29 and one aged 80 or older.

What the authors observed across the whole study: Observed TCR beta diversity per million T cells fell roughly linearly with age, and a significant reduction was already apparent by age roughly 41. Because donor CMV infection status was unknown, age-related changes in expanded clonotypes were potentially confounded. The percentage of naive T cells measured by flow cytometry correlated strongly with observed TCR beta diversity. Bulk unsorted PBMC profiling prevented conclusive comparison of naive and antigen-experienced compartments. Estimates of total diversity based on one million sequenced T cells were considered lower bounds and underestimates. Compared with the aged group, more naive CD4+ T cells, fewer expanded clones and increased TCR diversity were shown by the long-lived group, suggesting age selection.

The donors were 40 or so Caucasian individuals from Russia, aged roughly 6 to 100 years, who were systemically healthy. Each donor gave approximately 9.3 milliliters of peripheral blood, collected into EDTA-treated Vacutainer tubes. Ficoll-Paque density-gradient centrifugation was used to isolate PBMCs, with at least 6.5 million per sample. Trizol reagent was used to extract total RNA from PBMCs, with at least 5 micrograms per sample. Naive CD45RAhigh/CD27high T cell percentages were measured by flow cytometry on a PBMC aliquot from every donor. As for this clonotype: The antigen it binds to is not known. No much larger clonotype is one base removed from it; base qualities were not supplied.

Libraries were made using 5' RACE. The listed sequencing device is Illumina HiSeq 2500. The second PCR ran for about 6 to 11 cycles and used a J-beta primer mix along with a sample-barcoded 5' primer. Each TCR beta cDNA molecule received a unique molecular identifier from a template-switch 5' adaptor carrying 12 random nucleotides. At least 2.5 million CDR3-containing paired-end reads were obtained from each sample. First-strand cDNA synthesis was performed from all RNA using the Mint cDNA synthesis kit, with priming by a TRBC-specific oligonucleotide. Following uracil-DNA glycosylase treatment, a first 18-cycle PCR with universal primers M1SS and BC2_uni_R was performed on all cDNA. The study's processing was this. Each sample was normalized by randomly selecting 1 million high-quality reads, each carrying a distinct molecular identifier. Instead of being binned into consensus sequences, reads with shared molecular identifiers were discarded. CDR3 identification, clonotype clustering and error correction used MiTCR with a Q25 quality threshold and the strictest error-elimination algorithm. A nonparametric unseen species model with Euler transformation was used to estimate a lower bound on total TCR beta diversity. The public reads were reprocessed in TCRdb via fastp at Q25 and MiXCR, keeping in-frame beta chains. Identical CDR3 proteins give one entry, which carries the most common genes and DNA. TCRdb, not the authors, supplied the V and J calls. The sample has roughly 680,000 distinct CDR3 sequences on record, 45% to 60% of them singletons. The ten largest clones represent about 13% of the sample.

CDR1 is given as SGDLS and CDR2 as YYNGEE, both from the germline V gene. V is pared back by 3 bases and J by 0 bases, with 9 bases lying between the germline termini. The CDR3 sequence holds 14 residues, the cysteine and phenylalanine included. Here the CDR3 DNA is all that survives: 42 bases in frame from base 1. The sequence is built from TRBV9 and TRBJ1-2, and perhaps TRBD1 as D gene, on 6 matching bases. This clonotype was obtained from a woman older than 75 in good health. The sample comprised blood. The sequenced DNA is TGTGCCAGCAGCGGACAGGTAGCTAACTATGGCTACACCTTC. Its translation reads: CASSGQVANYGYTF.